The subject of this entry is one T cell receptor beta chain. Its specificity is unknown. The data stem from a study of response to subunit inactivated influenza vaccine. Study-level points and caveats: Authors suggested each seasonal flu vaccination may recruit only limited numbers of new T cells.

A single record per CDR3 protein comes from TCRdb applying MiXCR to the RT-PCR reads. The table shows about 190,000 distinct CDR3 sequences, with around 14% occurring only once. CDR3 size: 12 residues. Trimming shortened V by 7 bases and J by 1 base, and 8 bases separated the two germline ends. Per germline, CDR1 GTSNPN and CDR2 SVGIG (reference sequence). The rearrangement joins TRBV30 to TRBJ1-3, with D possibly being TRBD1 (6 bases). Sequenced material: CD8+ T cells sorted from PBMCs, taken around 5 days after vaccination. This TCR derives from a man in his fifties who received an inactivated influenza vaccine. The CDR3 bases are TGTGCCTCACAGGGTTCTGGAAACACCATATATTTT. It yields the protein CASQGSGNTIYF.